Sequencing of this TCR beta chain was carried out in a study of T cell responses to AZD1222 COVID-19 vaccine. Overall study results and limits: Spike-specific TCR breadth and depth both grew after two AZD1222 doses.

A remark on this clone: What it binds is not known.

TCRdb's table, derived via immunoSEQ multiplex PCR, lists solely in-frame clones and lacks some. The top ten clones hold approximately 7.9% of a sample with around 120,000 clones, about nine tenths of them seen once. CDR1 is MNHEY, CDR2 SMNVEV, per germline (reference sequence). The CDR3 spans 11 residues. V gave up 3 bases and J gave up 6 bases, with 6 bases separating them. The source is an adult in good health. The source was peripheral blood, collected on day 0 of AZD1222 vaccination. The V gene is TRBV27, the J gene TRBJ2-7; TRBD2 might be the D (6 bases). CDR3 protein: CASSLGGEQYF. For the CDR3, the DNA is TGTGCCAGCAGTTTGGGGGGCGAGCAGTACTTC.